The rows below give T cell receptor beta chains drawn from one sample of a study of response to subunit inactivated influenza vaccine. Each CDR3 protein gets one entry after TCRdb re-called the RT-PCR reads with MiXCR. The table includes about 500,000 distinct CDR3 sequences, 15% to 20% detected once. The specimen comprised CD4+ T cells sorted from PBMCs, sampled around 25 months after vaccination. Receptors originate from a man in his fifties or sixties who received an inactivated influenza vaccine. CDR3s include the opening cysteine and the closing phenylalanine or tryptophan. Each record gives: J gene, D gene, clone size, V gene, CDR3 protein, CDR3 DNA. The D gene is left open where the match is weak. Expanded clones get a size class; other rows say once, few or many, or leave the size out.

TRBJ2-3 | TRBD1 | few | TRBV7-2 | CASSAFLGQGFGDTQYF | TGTGCCAGCAGCGCCTTTTTAGGACAGGGGTTCGGGGATACGCAGTATTTT
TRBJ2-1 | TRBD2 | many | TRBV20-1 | CSDSGRANEQFF | TGCAGTGACAGCGGGAGAGCAAATGAGCAGTTCTTC
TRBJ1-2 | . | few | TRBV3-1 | CASSQGGLYGYTF | TGTGCCAGCAGCCAAGGGGGGCTCTATGGCTACACCTTC
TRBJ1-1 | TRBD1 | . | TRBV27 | CASSVSRGDPGNTEAFF | TGTGCCAGCAGTGTCAGCAGGGGGGACCCGGGAAACACTGAAGCTTTCTTT
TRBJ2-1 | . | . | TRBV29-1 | CSVEDARLGGYNEQFF | TGCAGCGTTGAAGATGCTAGATTAGGGGGCTACAATGAGCAGTTCTTC
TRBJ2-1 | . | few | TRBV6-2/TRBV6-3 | CASSVGGPWFF | TGTGCCAGCAGTGTCGGAGGGCCATGGTTCTTC
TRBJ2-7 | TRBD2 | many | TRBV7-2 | CASSYTSGREGEQYF | TGTGCCAGCAGTTATACTAGCGGGAGGGAAGGGGAGCAGTACTTC
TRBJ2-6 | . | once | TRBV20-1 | CSARHQGSGANVLTF | TGCAGTGCTAGACACCAGGGCTCTGGGGCCAACGTCCTGACTTTC
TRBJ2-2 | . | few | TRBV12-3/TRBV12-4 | CASSPSSRGAELFF | TGTGCCAGCAGCCCTAGCTCCAGGGGGGCGGAGCTGTTTTTT
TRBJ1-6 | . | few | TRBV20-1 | CSATTGTAGSPLHF | TGCAGTGCTACAACCGGGACTGCTGGCTCACCCCTCCACTTT
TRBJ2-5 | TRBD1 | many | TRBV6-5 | CASSYLTGDQETQYF | TGTGCCAGCAGTTACCTGACAGGGGACCAAGAGACCCAGTACTTC
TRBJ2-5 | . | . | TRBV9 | CASPLRGGLTGETQYF | TGTGCCAGCCCCCTTAGGGGGGGTCTCACAGGGGAGACCCAGTACTTC
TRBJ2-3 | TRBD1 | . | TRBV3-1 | CASSPRQGAGDTQYF | TGTGCCAGCAGCCCAAGACAGGGGGCTGGAGATACGCAGTATTTT
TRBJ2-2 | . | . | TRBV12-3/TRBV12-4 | CASRDFLNTGELFF | TGTGCCAGCAGGGACTTCCTGAACACCGGGGAGCTGTTTTTT
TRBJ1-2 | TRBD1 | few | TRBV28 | CASSLQGAGGYTF | TGTGCCAGCAGCCTACAGGGGGCGGGGGGCTACACCTTC
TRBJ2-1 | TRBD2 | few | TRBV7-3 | CASSSSGTWSEQFF | TGTGCCAGCAGCTCTAGCGGGACCTGGAGTGAGCAGTTCTTC
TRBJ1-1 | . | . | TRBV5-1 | CDSSLAGSNTEAFF | TGCGACAGCAGCTTGGCTGGATCGAACACTGAAGCTTTCTTT
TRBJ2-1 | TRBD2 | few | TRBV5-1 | CASSFTSGRANEQFF | TGCGCCAGCAGCTTCACTAGCGGGAGGGCCAATGAGCAGTTCTTC
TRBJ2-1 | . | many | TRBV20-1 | CSATDRFLEQFF | TGCAGTGCGACCGACAGGTTTTTGGAGCAGTTCTTC
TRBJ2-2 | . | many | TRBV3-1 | CASSQVTPVAGELFF | TGTGCCAGCAGCCAAGTGACCCCCGTTGCCGGGGAGCTGTTTTTT
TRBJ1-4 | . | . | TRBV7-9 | CASSLARDYGNEKLFF | TGTGCCAGCAGCTTAGCGCGGGACTATGGTAATGAAAAACTGTTTTTT
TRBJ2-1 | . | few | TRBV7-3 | CASSLRRGPNNEQFF | TGTGCCAGCAGCTTAAGGCGAGGGCCTAACAATGAGCAGTTCTTC
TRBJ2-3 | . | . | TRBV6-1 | CASSESGVAGDTQYF | TGTGCCAGCAGTGAATCGGGCGTGGCAGGGGATACGCAGTATTTT
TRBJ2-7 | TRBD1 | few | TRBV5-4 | CASSTGQGMNEQYF | TGTGCCAGCAGCACGGGACAGGGAATGAACGAGCAGTACTTC
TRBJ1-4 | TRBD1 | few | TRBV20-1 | CSAETGTDTEKLFF | TGCAGTGCTGAAACCGGGACAGACACCGAAAAACTGTTTTTT
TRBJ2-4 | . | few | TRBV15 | CATSRSRQREGPKNIQYF | TGTGCCACCAGCAGATCCAGACAGCGTGAAGGGCCCAAAAACATTCAGTACTTC
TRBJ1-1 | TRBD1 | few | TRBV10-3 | CAISDPGQMNTEAFF | TGTGCCATCAGTGACCCGGGACAGATGAACACTGAAGCTTTCTTT
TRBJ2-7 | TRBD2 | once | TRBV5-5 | CASSNGLAGTYEQYF | TGTGCCAGCAGCAATGGACTAGCGGGCACCTACGAGCAGTACTTC
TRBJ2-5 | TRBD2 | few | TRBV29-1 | CSVSVGGRGETQYF | TGCAGCGTTTCGGTTGGCGGGAGGGGAGAGACCCAGTACTTC
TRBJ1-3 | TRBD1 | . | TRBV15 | CATSRDWTGPGNTIYF | TGTGCCACCAGCAGAGACTGGACAGGGCCTGGAAACACCATATATTTT
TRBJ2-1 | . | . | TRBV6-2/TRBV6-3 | CASSYSNWTPQFF | TGTGCCAGCAGTTACTCGAACTGGACACCACAGTTCTTC
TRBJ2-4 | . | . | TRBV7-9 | CASSLGGVYNIQYF | TGTGCCAGCAGCTTAGGCGGGGTGTATAACATTCAGTACTTC
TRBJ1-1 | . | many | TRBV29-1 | CSAGNTEAFF | TGCAGCGCCGGAAACACTGAAGCTTTCTTT